Below are 2 T cell receptor beta chains sequenced from a single sample in a study of blood T cell repertoires in COVID-19. The table came from immunoSEQ multiplex PCR; TCRdb's copy has only in-frame clones and leaves some out. The profile shows roughly 61,000 clones, over 70% of them singletons. Input material: peripheral blood. The source of these receptors is a woman between 65 and 79 years old with acute or convalescent COVID-19.

The V and J genes are TRBV7-2 and TRBJ1-2, with TRBD1 matching over 8 bases. Germline CDR1 reads SGHTA; CDR2 reads FQGNSA. V lost 2 bases to trimming and J lost 8 bases; unmatched junction nucleotides: 13. The CDR3 consists of 16 residues. CDR3 coding DNA: TGTGCCAGCAGCTTATCTTGGTCCGGACAGGGAGAGGGCTACACCTTC. It translates to CASSLSWSGQGEGYTF. Full variable domain (missing parts from reference TRBV7-2 and TRBJ1-2): GAGVSQSPSNKVTEKGKDVELRCDPISGHTALYWYRQSLGQGLEFLIYFQGNSAPDKSGLPSDRFSAERTGGSVSTLTIQRTQQEDSAVYLCASSLSWSGQGEGYTFGSGTRLTVV.

This chain connects TRBV7-9 to TRBJ1-1, with 11 bases that match TRBD1. Unmatched junction bases numbered 4, after V lost 7 bases and J lost 0 bases. The CDR3 runs 15 residues. The germline CDR1 and CDR2 sequences are SEHNR and FQNEAQ (reference sequence). The CDR3 bases are TGTGCCAGCAAGGGACAGGGGGTTATGAACACTGAAGCTTTCTTT. Translated: CASKGQGVMNTEAFF.